Listed here are 13 T cell receptor beta chains from one sample, sequenced in a study of cytomegalovirus exposure and HLA in healthy donors. This PCR relied on a set of 60 Vbeta primers and 13 Jbeta primers. TCRdb's table, derived via immunoSEQ multiplex PCR, lists solely in-frame clones and lacks some. The sample includes 150,000 to 200,000 clones, 79% of them seen just once. The material sequenced was PBMCs. Receptors originate from a woman aged 45-59 years in good health and CMV-seronegative.

This clone was seen only a few times. The chain has TRBV27 and TRBJ1-6, with a tentative D call TRBD1 (6 bases). The CDR3 extends over 16 amino acids. Per germline, CDR1 MNHEY and CDR2 SMNVEV (reference sequence). The ends were cut back, 1 base at V and 9 bases at J, with 16 bases in the middle. The CDR3 DNA is TGTGCCAGCAGTTTATTTTTGGGACAAACGGGTTCACCCCTCCACTTT. Protein product: CASSLFLGQTGSPLHF.

The V call is TRBV4-1, the J call TRBJ1-2, with D unclear. Germline CDR1 MGHRA, CDR2 YSYEKL. Trimming took 3 bases from V and 0 from J, leaving 11 bases between them. CDR3 length: 15 amino acids. CDR3 amino acids: CASSHGPGTNYGYTF. The CDR3 nucleotides read TGCGCCAGCAGCCACGGTCCAGGTACTAACTATGGCTACACCTTC.

The J gene is TRBJ1-6, the V gene TRBV6-1; 8 nucleotides align to TRBD1. The CDR3 spans 16 residues. Germline CDR1 reads MNHNS; CDR2 reads SASEGT. With 4 bases clipped from V and 0 bases from J, the junction kept 2 bases outside the gene matches. CDR3 sequence: CASSGDRNSYNSPLHF. The DNA for the CDR3 is TGTGCCAGCAGTGGGGACAGGAACTCCTATAATTCACCCCTCCACTTT.

The chain links TRBV9 to TRBJ1-2; tentatively, D is TRBD1 (6 bases). Germline lookup yields CDR1 SGDLS and CDR2 YYNGEE. V was clipped by 4 bases and J by 2 bases, with 15 bases between them. This CDR3 contains 15 residues. CDR3 sequence: CASSPQDRPNYGYTF. CDR3 DNA sequence: TGTGCCAGCAGCCCCCAGGACAGACCCAACTATGGCTACACCTTC. The whole variable domain, filled in from reference TRBV9 and TRBJ1-2, reads DSGVTQTPKHLITATGQRVTLRCSPRSGDLSVYWYQQSLDQGLQFLIQYYNGEERAKGNILERFSAQQFPDLHSELNLSSLELGDSALYFCASSPQDRPNYGYTFGSGTRLTVV.

This chain joins TRBV11-1 and TRBJ1-1, with D perhaps matching TRBD1 (6 bases). The CDR3 length is 14 residues. Between the trimmed V and J ends, which lost 3 bases and 4 bases, there was a span of 12 bases. Germline CDR1 is SGHAT and CDR2 is FQDESV (reference sequence). The CDR3 DNA is TGTGCCAGCAGCTTCAGGGGTAGGGGCACTGAAGCTTTCTTT. Protein product: CASSFRGRGTEAFF.

This clone was counted between two and nine times. V usage is TRBV6-6 and J usage is TRBJ2-1, with 8 bases identical to TRBD2. Germline CDR1 MNHNY, CDR2 SVGAGI (reference sequence). CDR3 length equals 16 residues. The junction had 13 bases not matched to a gene; V was cut back by 6 bases and J by 6 bases. CDR3 in amino acids: CASSPTGGGLSNEQFF. The DNA of the CDR3 is TGTGCCAGCAGCCCTACCGGGGGGGGATTGAGCAATGAGCAGTTCTTC.

A single count supports this clone. At one end, the junction sequence differs from germline, possibly due to a read error. The CDR3 here is CANSFRDRSYGYTF. CDR3 nucleotide sequence: TGTGCCAACAGCTTCCGGGACAGAAGTTATGGCTACACCTTC. The chain combines TRBV7-2 with TRBJ1-2, with TRBD1 matching 7 bases. The V gene's germline CDR1 is SGHTA and CDR2 FQGNSA. The CDR3 spans 14 residues.

The CDR3 region has the DNA TGCGCCAGCGGGGGACAGGGGAACACCGGGGAGCTGTTTTTT. Protein sequence: CASGGQGNTGELFF. The chain has TRBV10-1 and TRBJ2-2, with 9 bases aligning to TRBD1. This CDR3 is built from 14 residues. Trimming took 8 bases from V and 1 from J; bases not matched to a gene: 2. CDR1 and CDR2 from the germline V gene are WNHNN and SYGVQD (reference sequence).

This chain connects TRBV28 to TRBJ2-7; D is uncertain. CDR1 and CDR2 (germline): MDHEN, SYDVKM. This CDR3 contains 16 residues. The V gene lost 3 bases and the J gene lost 0 bases, with 15 bases spanning the gap. The CDR3 DNA follows: TGTGCCAGCAGTTTTTTGCCCCTTGAGAGCTCCTACGAGCAGTACTTC. Its protein product is CASSFLPLESSYEQYF.

Note on this clone: The sample carries other DNA sequences with the same CDR3. This chain joins TRBV5-1 and TRBJ1-3, with 8 bases fitting TRBD1. This CDR3 has 15 amino acids. Trimming took 0 bases from V and 5 from J; bases not matched to a gene: 4. CDR1 is SGHRS, CDR2 YFSETQ, per germline. The CDR3 nucleotides read TGCGCCAGCAGCTTGGGGACAGGGCAGAGAAACACCATATATTTT. Its protein is CASSLGTGQRNTIYF.

The chain combines TRBV6-1 with TRBJ2-7, with D maybe TRBD1 (6 bases). In germline, CDR1 is MNHNS, CDR2 SASEGT. This CDR3 region has 14 residues. The V end was cut by 8 bases, the J end by 2 bases, with 16 bases between. The CDR3 here is CASRPPGTPYEQYF. CDR3 DNA: TGTGCCAGCCGCCCCCCAGGGACACCCTACGAGCAGTACTTC.

This chain joins TRBV4-1 and TRBJ2-7, with TRBD1 as a possible D gene (5 bases). V shed 0 bases and J shed 3 bases, with 15 bases lying between them. Germline V gene lookup returns CDR1 MGHRA and CDR2 YSYEKL. This CDR3 is 16 amino acids long. CDR3 protein: CASSQEPRARVYEQYF. CDR3 bases: TGCGCCAGCAGCCAAGAGCCTAGAGCCAGGGTCTACGAGCAGTACTTC.

This rearrangement joins TRBV7-7 to TRBJ2-3, with 7 positions matching TRBD1. V was clipped by 5 bases and J by 3 bases; unmatched bases: 8. The CDR3 consists of 15 residues. Germline values: CDR1 SSHAT, CDR2 FNYEAQ (reference sequence). The CDR3, as DNA: TGTGCCAGCAGCGCGACGGGACAGTTAACAGATACGCAGTATTTT. Residues: CASSATGQLTDTQYF.